These 17 T cell receptor beta chains came from one sample sequenced in a study of PD-L1 blockade in urothelial cancer. Only in-frame clones appear in the TCRdb table, and some are missing; sequencing was by immunoSEQ multiplex PCR. The sample shows roughly 39,000 clones, about 89% of them seen only once. Sequences were derived from PBMCs, sampled around atezolizumab (anti-PD-L1) treatment. The origin of the receptors is a man aged 55-75 years with urothelial cancer.

This clone was seen a few times. The V gene is TRBV10-2, the J gene TRBJ1-3, with unresolved D. The germline gives CDR1 WSHSY, CDR2 SAAADI. The V end lost 8 bases, the J end lost 4 bases, and 12 bases lay between the germline ends. The CDR3 covers 13 residues. CDR3 DNA: TGCGCCAGCGGAGACGATCCCGGAAACACCATATATTTT. As protein: CASGDDPGNTIYF.

The CDR3 region has the DNA TGTGCCAGCAGTTACGGAACAGGGGGCTTAAGAGAGACCCAGTACTTC. Translating gives CASSYGTGGLRETQYF. The chain joins TRBV6-5 to TRBJ2-5; 9 bases are shared with TRBD1. The CDR3 sequence is 16 residues long. The germline gives CDR1 MNHEY, CDR2 SVGAGI. V lost 2 bases and J lost 4; bases outside the gene matches: 8.

The chain combines TRBV19 with TRBJ2-7; 10 bases match TRBD1. V lost 7 bases, J lost 4 bases, and 7 bases stayed unmatched. Germline values: CDR1 LNHDA, CDR2 SQIVND (reference sequence). The CDR3 extends over 14 amino acids. The CDR3 DNA sequence: TGTGCCAGTATGGAAGGGACAGGGGTTTACGAGCAGTACTTC. It yields the protein CASMEGTGVYEQYF. The full variable domain, its missing parts supplied by reference TRBV19 and TRBJ2-7, is DGGITQSPKYLFRKEGQNVTLSCEQNLNHDAMYWYRQDPGQGLRLIYYSQIVNDFQKGDIAEGYSVSREKKESFPLTVTSAQKNPTAFYLCASMEGTGVYEQYFGPGTRLTVT.

The chain has TRBV2 and TRBJ2-3; D is ambiguous. Trimming removed 6 bases from V and 6 bases from J, with 7 bases in between. Germline assignment: CDR1 SNHLY and CDR2 FYNNEI. The CDR3 has 11 residues. The DNA for the CDR3 is TGTGCCAGCAGGGCCCCTGATACGCAGTATTTT. It is translated as CASRAPDTQYF.

This chain joins TRBV27 and TRBJ2-7, with a tentative D call TRBD1 (6 bases). CDR1 and CDR2 (germline): MNHEY, SMNVEV (reference sequence). V lost 8 bases and J lost 1, with 18 bases in between. This CDR3 is 15 amino acids long. CDR3 sequence reads: CASSSSGTPSYEQYF. Here the CDR3 DNA reads TGTGCCAGCTCCTCCTCCGGGACACCTTCCTACGAGCAGTACTTC.

The rearrangement links TRBV7-6 to TRBJ2-1, with TRBD2 matching over 14 bases. V lost 0 bases to trimming and J lost 5 bases; unmatched junction nucleotides: 6. CDR3 length: 18 residues. Per germline, CDR1 SGHVS and CDR2 FNYEAQ. The CDR3 sequence: CASSLALGLAGVNNEQFF. Written as DNA, the CDR3 is TGTGCCAGCAGCTTAGCGTTGGGACTAGCGGGGGTTAACAATGAGCAGTTCTTC.

This clone was detected only once. The chain is built from TRBV4-1 and TRBJ1-6; D unresolved. Germline CDR1 is MGHRA and CDR2 is YSYEKL. The ends were cut back, 4 bases at V and 0 bases at J, with 16 bases in the middle. The CDR3 consists of 18 residues. The CDR3 DNA follows: TGCGCCAGCAGCCCGAGCCCACTCTTGAGCTCCTATAATTCACCCCTCCACTTT. Translated, it gives CASSPSPLLSSYNSPLHF.

The chain has TRBV18 and TRBJ1-1; TRBD1 might be the D (6 bases). With 2 bases removed from V and 3 bases from J, the gap between germline ends came to 13 bases. CDR3 length equals 15 residues. The V gene's germline CDR1 is KGHSH and CDR2 LQKENI. The chain's CDR3 is CASSPYGRGDTEAFF. CDR3 nucleotide sequence: TGTGCCAGCTCACCATACGGGAGGGGGGACACTGAAGCTTTCTTT.

The chain links TRBV19 to TRBJ1-2; possibly TRBD1 for D (5 bases). The germline V and J ends were trimmed by 5 bases and 4 bases, with 20 bases remaining between them. CDR3 size: 16 residues. Germline V gene sequence: CDR1 LNHDA, CDR2 SQIVND (reference sequence). The CDR3 reads CASSRNGGSETYGYTF. Here the CDR3 DNA reads TGTGCCAGTAGTCGAAACGGGGGGAGCGAGACCTATGGCTACACCTTC.

The CDR3 is CASSLSVAGVDTDTQYF. The DNA for the CDR3 is TGTGCCAGCAGTTTATCGGTAGCGGGAGTTGACACAGATACGCAGTATTTT. The chain carries TRBV28 and TRBJ2-3, with TRBD2 matching over 9 bases. The length of the CDR3 is 17 residues. Germline V lookup: CDR1 MDHEN, CDR2 SYDVKM. V was clipped by 1 base and J by 2 bases; unmatched bases: 7.

The rearrangement links TRBV27 to TRBJ2-2; TRBD2 matches 9 bases. The CDR3 has 14 amino acids. Germline assignment: CDR1 MNHEY and CDR2 SMNVEV (reference sequence). V trimming: 7 bases; J trimming: 4 bases; junction bases outside the gene matches: 4. The CDR3 loop reads CASKREERTGELFF. The DNA for the CDR3 is TGTGCCAGCAAGCGGGAGGAGCGCACCGGGGAGCTGTTTTTT.

This chain links TRBV5-8 with TRBJ2-7, with D tentatively TRBD1 (5 bases). From germline, CDR1 is SGHTS and CDR2 YDEGEE. This CDR3 comprises 15 residues. V gave up 0 bases and J gave up 3 bases, with 13 bases separating them. In DNA form, the CDR3 reads TGTGCCAGCAGCTTGGCCGGCGGTGGACACTACGAGCAGTACTTC. Amino acid sequence: CASSLAGGGHYEQYF.

The rearrangement uses TRBV2 and TRBJ2-2; TRBD1 agrees at 9 bases. The CDR3 is made up of 17 amino acids. J lost 4 bases, V lost 4 bases, and 10 bases had no gene match. Germline CDR1 is SNHLY and CDR2 is FYNNEI. CDR3 sequence: CASSGLNRGLGTGELFF. The CDR3 DNA follows: TGTGCCAGCAGTGGGTTGAACAGGGGGCTTGGCACCGGGGAGCTGTTTTTT.

This clone was found once. The chain links TRBV19 to TRBJ1-5; possibly TRBD1 for D (5 bases). Germline-derived CDR1 and CDR2 are LNHDA and SQIVND (reference sequence). This CDR3 region has 16 residues. The V end was cut by 7 bases, the J end by 4 bases, with 20 bases between. This CDR3 reads CASKGHGGRLNQPQHF. CDR3 nucleotides: TGTGCCAGTAAAGGGCACGGGGGAAGGTTGAATCAGCCCCAGCATTTT. Based on the CDR3 plus reference TRBV19 and TRBJ1-5, the full variable domain is DGGITQSPKYLFRKEGQNVTLSCEQNLNHDAMYWYRQDPGQGLRLIYYSQIVNDFQKGDIAEGYSVSREKKESFPLTVTSAQKNPTAFYLCASKGHGGRLNQPQHFGDGTRLSIL.

The rearrangement links TRBV11-1 to TRBJ1-1; a weak D match, TRBD1 (6 bases). V lost 1 base to trimming and J lost 3 bases, with 9 bases between them. The CDR3 contains 14 residues. Germline V gives CDR1 SGHAT, CDR2 FQDESV (reference sequence). Here the CDR3 reads CASSLVDSYTEAFF. CDR3 DNA sequence: TGTGCCAGCAGCTTAGTGGACAGTTACACTGAAGCTTTCTTT.

This clone has only a few counts. The chain uses TRBV5-6 and TRBJ2-7; 7 bases match TRBD1. This CDR3 comprises 14 residues. The ends lost 4 bases at V and 0 bases at J; junction bases unmatched: 4. In germline, CDR1 is SGHDT, CDR2 YYEEEE. The CDR3, as DNA: TGTGCCAGCAGCCCAGGGGGTACCTCCTACGAGCAGTACTTC. Its protein product is CASSPGGTSYEQYF.

The chain couples TRBV28 to TRBJ1-4; D perhaps matches TRBD1 (5 bases). Per germline, CDR1 MDHEN and CDR2 SYDVKM. The CDR3 runs to 14 residues. V shed 6 bases and J shed 8 bases, with 16 bases lying between them. CDR3 in amino acids: CASSGSRASEKLFF. CDR3 coding DNA: TGTGCCAGCAGCGGGAGCAGGGCTTCGGAAAAACTGTTTTTT.